These 7 T cell receptor beta chains were sequenced from one sample in a study of human T cells and chemical hapten exposure. As to time point: healthy volunteer bleed at 6 weeks. The study extracted total RNA from unfractionated whole blood. TCRdb reprocessed the RACE reads with MiXCR, giving one entry per CDR3 protein. The sample consists of 65,000 or so distinct CDR3 sequences, 5.5% to 7.5% of them appearing once. Sequencing was done on a sample of whole blood. The receptors here all came from a female donor in good health. Some clones in this sample may be carry-over from other donors' samples.

V and J are TRBV30 and TRBJ2-1; 11 bases are a match to TRBD2. V was pared by 0 bases and J by 9 bases, with 4 bases of the junction left unmatched. The CDR3 length is 14 residues. Germline V CDR1 and CDR2: GTSNPN, SVGIG (reference sequence). In nucleotides, the CDR3 is TGTGCCTGGAGTGTAAATAGCGGGAGGGTTGAGCAGTTCTTC. This translates into CAWSVNSGRVEQFF.

At least ten counts were recorded for this clonotype. The rearrangement joins TRBV20-1 to TRBJ2-7, with 8 positions matching TRBD1. This CDR3 is 14 amino acids long. V lost 2 bases to trimming and J lost 6 bases; unmatched junction nucleotides: 9. In germline, CDR1 is DFQATT, CDR2 SNEGSKA (reference sequence). CDR3 DNA: TGCAGTGCTAGATCCCTGGACAGGGCGGGCGAGCAGTACTTC. It specifies CSARSLDRAGEQYF.

The gene calls are TRBV6-1 and TRBJ2-3; 8 nucleotides line up with TRBD2. The CDR3 sequence is 15 residues long. Trimming removed 4 bases from V and 5 bases from J; junction bases left unmatched: 8. Germline V lookup: CDR1 MNHNS, CDR2 SASEGT. CDR3 coding DNA: TGTGCCAGCAGTGTAATAGCGGGGTCCGGAGATACGCAGTATTTT. Translated, it gives CASSVIAGSGDTQYF.

This clonotype was counted between two and nine times. V usage is TRBV12-5 and J usage is TRBJ1-5, with D possibly being TRBD1 (5 bases). There are 16 residues in the CDR3. V lost 3 bases to trimming and J lost 1 base, with 13 bases between them. CDR1 LGHNT and CDR2 FRNRAP come from the germline V gene. This chain's CDR3 is CASGFEGLASNQPQHF. The CDR3 DNA follows: TGTGCTAGTGGTTTCGAGGGGCTGGCGAGCAATCAGCCCCAGCATTTT.

This clonotype was counted a few times. The rearrangement joins TRBV6-5 to TRBJ2-1; D is undetermined. Trimming pared 7 bases from V and 6 bases from J, leaving 10 bases between. This CDR3 has 12 residues. CDR1 and CDR2 (germline): MNHEY, SVGAGI. The CDR3 sequence: CASKTIFNEQFF. CDR3 DNA: TGTGCCAGCAAGACAATTTTCAATGAGCAGTTCTTC.

The chain has TRBV10-3 and TRBJ2-7; 7 bases are a match to TRBD1. Germline V CDR1 and CDR2: ENHRY, SYGVKD. The V and J ends lost 7 bases and 2 bases, in that order; junction bases with no gene match: 14. The CDR3 is made up of 16 amino acids. CDR3 amino acids: CAITPSAGTGAYEQYF. The CDR3 coding sequence is TGTGCCATCACCCCTTCAGCCGGAACAGGGGCCTACGAGCAGTACTTC.

There are many counts of this clonotype. The V gene is TRBV10-3, the J gene TRBJ2-3; D perhaps matches TRBD2 (5 bases). The CDR3 totals 13 residues. The germline V and J ends were trimmed by 0 bases and 6 bases, with 7 bases remaining between them. CDR1 is ENHRY, CDR2 SYGVKD, per germline. CDR3 residues: CAISESRVDTQYF. CDR3 DNA sequence: TGTGCCATCAGTGAGTCGAGGGTGGATACGCAGTATTTT.